This T cell receptor beta chain stems from a study of cytotoxic CD8 clonotypes in ibrutinib-treated CLL. Study conclusions and caveats: Upon ibrutinib response clonality rose, and upon progression it fell back toward baseline.

To note about this clone: Antigen: not known.

CDR3 size: 14 residues. CDR1 SGHTA and CDR2 FQGNSA come from the germline V gene. The V gene lost 3 bases and the J gene lost 4 bases, with 13 bases spanning the gap. TCRdb's copy holds only in-frame clones and misses some; the assay was immunoSEQ multiplex PCR. In the table there are some 140,000 clones, approximately 90% of which are singletons. The sequence was collected from a human donor with chronic lymphocytic leukemia. This rearrangement joins TRBV7-2 to TRBJ2-7, with a tentative D call TRBD2 (5 bases). The material was PBMCs, obtained after 12 months of ibrutinib treatment. Here the CDR3 reads CASSLAGGPYEQYF. CDR3 coding DNA: TGTGCCAGCAGCTTGGCGGGCGGACCGTACGAGCAGTACTTC.